These 27 T cell receptor beta chains were sequenced from one sample in a study of regulatory T cells in long-lasting Graves disease. Time point in this sample: persistent/refractory GD, antithyroid drugs over 5 years with positive TRAb. RNA isolated from PBMCs was used to make the TCR library. HTBI primers from iRepertoire and Arm-PCR of CDR3 regions yielded the TCR beta libraries. One entry per CDR3 protein results from TCRdb running MiXCR on the multiplex PCR reads. The sample lists roughly 360,000 distinct CDR3 sequences; approximately 25% were seen once. The sample was peripheral blood mononuclear cells (PBMCs), taken when the disease was refractory, from a patient treated with antithyroid drugs. The receptor source for this set is a middle-aged woman with Graves disease.

There are many counts of this clonotype. V is TRBV25-1 and J is TRBJ1-5, with no clear D. This CDR3 region has 13 residues. The germline V gene encodes CDR1 MGHDK and CDR2 SYGVNS. Trimming stripped 2 bases from V and 4 bases from J, with 6 bases between. Here the CDR3 DNA reads TGTGCCAGCAGTGAAATACGTAATCAGCCCCAGCATTTT. Protein: CASSEIRNQPQHF.

This clonotype showed up many times. The chain couples TRBV6-2 or TRBV6-3 to TRBJ2-5; weak D call: TRBD1 (5 bases). Between the trimmed V and J ends, which lost 5 bases and 5 bases, there was a span of 15 bases. CDR3 length: 14 amino acids. CDR1 and CDR2 from the germline V gene are MNHEY and SVGEGT. CDR3 residues: CASSEMGLGETQYF. The DNA for the CDR3 is TGTGCCAGCAGTGAAATGGGGCTGGGGGAGACCCAGTACTTC.

The sample holds a few counts of this clonotype. The V and J genes are TRBV7-3 and TRBJ1-5; D ambiguous. Germline V gene lookup returns CDR1 SGHTA and CDR2 FQGTGA. This CDR3 region has 13 residues. Trimming stripped 1 base from V and 4 bases from J, with 5 bases between. The CDR3 DNA is TGTGCCAGCAGCTTAAAAGTTAATCAGCCCCAGCATTTT. Translation: CASSLKVNQPQHF.

This clonotype was seen many times. The chain joins TRBV27 to TRBJ1-1, with D uncertain. The V end lost 5 bases, the J end lost 1 base, and 8 bases lay between the germline ends. The CDR3 consists of 13 residues. Looked up from germline, CDR1 is MNHEY and CDR2 is SMNVEV (reference sequence). The CDR3, as DNA: TGTGCCAGCAGTCCACTCGGGAACACTGAAGCTTTCTTT. Translated: CASSPLGNTEAFF.

The chain combines TRBV2 with TRBJ2-1; D might be TRBD2 (6 bases). The V and J ends lost 5 bases and 5 bases respectively, with 16 bases between them. Germline V gene sequence: CDR1 SNHLY, CDR2 FYNNEI. The CDR3 has 15 residues. CDR3: CASSPNGGAHNEQFF. For the CDR3, the DNA is TGTGCCAGCAGTCCTAATGGCGGGGCGCACAATGAGCAGTTCTTC. Full variable domain (missing parts from reference TRBV2 and TRBJ2-1): EPEVTQTPSHQVTQMGQEVILRCVPISNHLYFYWYRQILGQKVEFLVSFYNNEISEKSEIFDDQFSVERPDGSNFTLKIRSTKLEDSAMYFCASSPNGGAHNEQFFGPGTRLTVL.

Many counts were recorded for this clonotype. This chain uses TRBV6-2 or TRBV6-3 with TRBJ2-7, with 10 bases that match TRBD2. The junction had 13 bases not matched to a gene; V was cut back by 5 bases and J by 0 bases. This CDR3 has 18 amino acids. Germline values: CDR1 MNHEY, CDR2 SVGEGT. CDR3 protein: CASSEGLAGVHSSYEQYF. The CDR3 DNA follows: TGTGCCAGCAGTGAAGGGCTAGCGGGAGTCCATAGCTCCTACGAGCAGTACTTC.

As regards this clonotype: Its ends do not fully match the called genes, so a read error is possible. CDR3 region: CASSARRGGNEKLFF. The DNA of the CDR3 is TGCGCTAGCAGCGCCCGCCGGGGAGGTAATGAAAAACTGTTTTTT. The chain joins TRBV4-1 to TRBJ1-4, with no clear D. CDR1 is MGHRA and CDR2 is YSYEKL in the germline V gene. CDR3 length: 15 amino acids.

This clonotype was picked up many times. The J gene is TRBJ1-1, the V gene TRBV10-3; D perhaps matches TRBD1 (5 bases). Germline V gives CDR1 ENHRY, CDR2 SYGVKD. The ends were cut back, 6 bases at V and 3 bases at J, with 23 bases in the middle. The CDR3 contains 17 residues. This CDR3 reads CAIRERQIITPYTEAFF. In DNA, the CDR3 is TGTGCCATCAGGGAACGACAGATTATTACCCCTTACACTGAAGCTTTCTTT.

The chain combines TRBV5-1 with TRBJ1-6, with a tentative D call TRBD1 (6 bases). Trimming removed 3 bases at V and 7 bases at J, with 11 bases between. This CDR3 comprises 14 residues. Germline V CDR1 and CDR2: SGHRS, YFSETQ. In DNA form, the CDR3 reads TGCGCCAGCAGCTACAGGGTTGGGAATTCACCCCTCCACTTT. The encoded protein is CASSYRVGNSPLHF. Drawing the rest from reference TRBV5-1 and TRBJ1-6, the complete variable domain is KAGVTQTPRYLIKTRGQQVTLSCSPISGHRSVSWYQQTPGQGLQFLFEYFSETQRNKGNFPGRFSGRQFSNSRSEMNVSTLELGDSALYLCASSYRVGNSPLHFGNGTRLTVT.

This chain joins TRBV28 and TRBJ2-1; 8 nucleotides match TRBD2. Germline trimming cut 6 bases from V and 0 bases from J; bases unmatched to any gene: 10. Germline V gene lookup returns CDR1 MDHEN and CDR2 SYDVKM. This CDR3 region has 17 residues. The CDR3 protein is CASSRGLAGTSYNEQFF. The DNA for the CDR3 is TGTGCCAGCAGCCGGGGGCTAGCGGGTACCTCCTACAATGAGCAGTTCTTC.

This clonotype occurred a few times. This chain joins TRBV6-1 and TRBJ2-3; 8 bases match TRBD2. CDR3 length: 15 residues. V shed 6 bases, J shed 0 bases, and the junction held 5 bases outside the gene matches. In germline, CDR1 is MNHNS, CDR2 SASEGT. CDR3 DNA: TGTGCCAGCAGAGTTAGCGGGACTAGCACAGATACGCAGTATTTT. It yields the protein CASRVSGTSTDTQYF.

This chain joins TRBV7-9 and TRBJ1-1, with a tentative D call TRBD1 (6 bases). This CDR3 comprises 15 residues. Trimming took 8 bases from V and 3 from J, leaving 19 bases between them. CDR1 is SEHNR, CDR2 FQNEAQ, per germline (reference sequence). Here the CDR3 reads CASDSTRGKDTEAFF. Written as DNA, the CDR3 is TGTGCCAGCGACTCAACAAGGGGGAAGGACACTGAAGCTTTCTTT.

This clonotype has just a few counts. The chain links TRBV19 to TRBJ2-6, with D perhaps matching TRBD2 (5 bases). Germline lookup yields CDR1 LNHDA and CDR2 SQIVND (reference sequence). The CDR3 consists of 16 residues. With 3 bases removed from V and 3 bases from J, the gap between germline ends came to 12 bases. The CDR3 is CASSIGPSRGANVLTF. The DNA for the CDR3 is TGTGCCAGTAGTATCGGCCCTAGCCGTGGGGCCAACGTCCTGACTTTC.

This clonotype was recorded a few times. The CDR3 protein is CASSAALGLNIQYF. The DNA for the CDR3 is TGTGCCAGCAGCGCGGCATTGGGTCTGAACATTCAGTACTTC. The V and J genes are TRBV5-5 and TRBJ2-4, with no clear D. The CDR3 length is 14 residues. V was shortened by 4 bases and J by 7 bases, with 15 bases between the two germline ends. Germline V lookup: CDR1 SGHKS, CDR2 YYEKEE (reference sequence). Drawing the rest from reference TRBV5-5 and TRBJ2-4, the complete variable domain is DAGVTQSPTHLIKTRGQQVTLRCSPISGHKSVSWYQQVLGQGPQFIFQYYEKEERGRGNFPDRFSARQFPNYSSELNVNALLLGDSALYLCASSAALGLNIQYFGAGTRLSVL.

This clonotype occurred many times. In DNA, the CDR3 is TGTGCCATCAGTGAGTCGAGGGGGACTAGCAGATACGAGCAGTACTTC. It specifies CAISESRGTSRYEQYF. J is TRBJ2-7 and V is TRBV10-3; 9 bases are a match to TRBD2. This CDR3 region has 16 residues. The junction had 7 bases not matched to a gene; V was cut back by 0 bases and J by 4 bases. CDR1 and CDR2 from the germline V gene are ENHRY and SYGVKD.

Details on this clonotype: The germline gene is not matched at one end of the junction; a read error may be the cause. The rearrangement uses TRBV7-2 and TRBJ1-1, with 10 bases identical to TRBD1. Germline assignment: CDR1 SGHTA and CDR2 FQGNSA. This CDR3 is 17 amino acids long. CDR3 in DNA: TGTGCCAGCAGCCCCATCCCCCGACAGGGGGCGAACAGTGAAGCTTTCTTT. This encodes CASSPIPRQGANSEAFF.

This clonotype was counted a few times. Germline is not matched at one junction end, which may reflect a read error. This chain links TRBV19 with TRBJ2-7, with D tentatively TRBD1 or TRBD2 (5 bases each). Germline assignment: CDR1 LNHDA and CDR2 SQIVND (reference sequence). The CDR3 contains 11 residues. CDR3 in amino acids: CASSLGRQVTF. CDR3 sequence (DNA): TGTGCCAGTAGCTTGGGACGCCAGGTAACCTTC.

Ten or more counts support this clonotype. The V and J genes are TRBV28 and TRBJ1-3, with D perhaps TRBD1 (6 bases). V dropped 6 bases and J dropped 4 bases, with 13 bases sitting between them. This CDR3 has 14 amino acids. Per germline, CDR1 MDHEN and CDR2 SYDVKM. CDR3 nucleotide sequence: TGTGCCAGCAGACCGACAGGAATCGGAAACACCATATATTTT. It codes for CASRPTGIGNTIYF.

This sequence joins TRBV5-4 and TRBJ1-5; 7 bases are a match to TRBD1. Germline V lookup: CDR1 SGHNT, CDR2 YYREEE (reference sequence). The CDR3 has 15 residues. The junction had 3 bases not matched to a gene; V was cut back by 0 bases and J by 3 bases. The CDR3 here is CASSLGTGTNQPQHF. The CDR3 DNA sequence: TGTGCCAGCAGCTTGGGGACAGGCACCAATCAGCCCCAGCATTTT. The whole variable domain, filled in from reference TRBV5-4 and TRBJ1-5, reads ETGVTQSPTHLIKTRGQQVTLRCSSQSGHNTVSWYQQALGQGPQFIFQYYREEENGRGNFPPRFSGLQFPNYSSELNVNALELDDSALYLCASSLGTGTNQPQHFGDGTRLSIL.

This clonotype occurred a few times. This chain joins TRBV2 and TRBJ2-3, with 7 bases matching TRBD1. The CDR3 sequence is 15 residues long. Germline CDR1 and CDR2: SNHLY and FYNNEI. V shed 6 bases and J 6 bases; nucleotides not matched to a gene: 12. CDR3 nucleotides: TGTGCCAGCAGGGCACAGGGGAGTGAGGCGGATACGCAGTATTTT. This translates into CASRAQGSEADTQYF.

This clonotype occurred a few times. This chain uses TRBV11-2 with TRBJ2-7; no firm D call. The ends were cut back, 3 bases at V and 0 bases at J, with 15 bases in the middle. Looked up from germline, CDR1 is SGHAT and CDR2 is FQNNGV. The CDR3 runs to 16 residues. The CDR3 reads CASSFHSPYVSYEQYF. For the CDR3, the DNA is TGTGCCAGCAGCTTCCACTCACCTTACGTCTCCTACGAGCAGTACTTC.

There are a few counts of this clonotype. The gene calls are TRBV7-3 and TRBJ2-5; 9 positions match TRBD1. The CDR3 extends over 15 amino acids. The V and J ends lost 3 bases and 1 base, in that order; junction bases with no gene match: 3. Germline loops: CDR1 SGHTA, CDR2 FQGTGA. The CDR3 here is CASSLTGGTQETQYF. The CDR3 coding sequence is TGTGCCAGCAGCTTGACAGGGGGTACCCAAGAGACCCAGTACTTC.

This chain links TRBV28 with TRBJ2-1; 12 nucleotides align to TRBD2. The V segment lost 6 bases and the J segment 12 bases; nucleotides outside the gene matches: 12. The CDR3 has 15 amino acids. Germline V CDR1 and CDR2: MDHEN, SYDVKM. The chain's CDR3 is CASRPTSGSKRGQFF. The CDR3 bases are TGTGCCAGCAGACCGACTAGCGGGAGTAAACGTGGGCAGTTCTTC.

This clonotype appeared many times. This sequence joins TRBV28 and TRBJ1-2; the D is unclear. Per the germline V gene, CDR1 is MDHEN and CDR2 is SYDVKM. The CDR3 runs to 13 residues. V dropped 6 bases and J dropped 2 bases, with 10 bases sitting between them. The CDR3 protein is CASSPDPNYGYTF. The CDR3 DNA is TGTGCCAGCAGCCCCGATCCCAACTATGGCTACACCTTC.

This clonotype was observed at least ten times. This rearrangement joins TRBV3-1 to TRBJ2-5, with a tentative D call TRBD1 (6 bases). V was pared by 4 bases and J by 1 base, with 10 bases between. Germline CDR1 reads LGHDT; CDR2 reads YNNKEL (reference sequence). This CDR3 has 14 residues. This CDR3 is CASSLGQFQETQYF. The DNA of the CDR3 is TGTGCCAGCAGCCTTGGACAGTTCCAAGAGACCCAGTACTTC.

The chain carries TRBV5-6 and TRBJ2-1, with unresolved D. The CDR3 totals 11 residues. Germline V gene sequence: CDR1 SGHDT, CDR2 YYEEEE. The V end lost 5 bases, the J end lost 4 bases, and 4 bases lay between the germline ends. The CDR3 nucleotides are TGTGCCAGCAGGAATTACAATGAGCAGTTCTTC. Translation: CASRNYNEQFF.

This clonotype was recorded only once. This chain uses TRBV5-1 with TRBJ2-5; D unresolved. Trimming stripped 4 bases from V and 4 bases from J, with 14 bases between. CDR3 size: 14 residues. Germline V lookup: CDR1 SGHRS, CDR2 YFSETQ. CDR3 amino acids: CASSPTGGVETQYF. The CDR3, as DNA: TGCGCCAGCAGCCCGACCGGCGGAGTAGAGACCCAGTACTTC.